This T cell receptor (beta chain) was profiled in a study of identical twins. The CDR3 sequence is 17 residues long. Trimming removed 5 bases at V and 0 bases at J, with 17 bases between. CDR1 and CDR2 (germline): MNHNY, SVGAGI (reference sequence). This clonotype was recorded a few times. Its specificity is unknown. With template switching, a universal primer site was added, and the cDNA carried unique molecular identifiers. One entry per CDR3 protein, called by TCRdb with MiXCR from the 5' RACE reads. The sample has more than 350,000 distinct CDR3 sequences, 8.5% to 10% seen once. Study results and caveats: It was cross-sectional statistical analysis, not following the same donors, that the conclusions relied on. Weaker excess sharing between twins was seen in beta out-of-frame sequences.

Sequenced sample: naive T cells sorted from blood. The rearrangement links TRBV6-6 to TRBJ1-5, with D perhaps TRBD1 (6 bases). This TCR was sampled from a woman aged 50 to 65 in good health. The CDR3 loop is CASSTPRGASSNQPQHF. DNA for the CDR3: TGTGCCAGCAGTACTCCTAGGGGGGCAAGTAGCAATCAGCCCCAGCATTTT.